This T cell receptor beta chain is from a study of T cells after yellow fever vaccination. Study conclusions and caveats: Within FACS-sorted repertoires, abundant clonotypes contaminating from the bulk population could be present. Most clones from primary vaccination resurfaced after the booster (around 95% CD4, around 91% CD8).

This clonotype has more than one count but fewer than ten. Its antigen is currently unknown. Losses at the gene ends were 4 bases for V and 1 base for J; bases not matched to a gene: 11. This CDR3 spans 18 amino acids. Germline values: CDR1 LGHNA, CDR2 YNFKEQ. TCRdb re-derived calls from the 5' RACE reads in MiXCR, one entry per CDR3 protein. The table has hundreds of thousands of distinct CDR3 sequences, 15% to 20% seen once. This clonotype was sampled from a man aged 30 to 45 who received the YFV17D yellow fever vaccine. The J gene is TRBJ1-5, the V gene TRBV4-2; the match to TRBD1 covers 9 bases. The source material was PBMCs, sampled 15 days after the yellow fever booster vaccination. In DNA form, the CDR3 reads TGTGCCAGCAGCCCGGATAAATGGACAGGGGTGAGCAATCAGCCCCAGCATTTT. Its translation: CASSPDKWTGVSNQPQHF.